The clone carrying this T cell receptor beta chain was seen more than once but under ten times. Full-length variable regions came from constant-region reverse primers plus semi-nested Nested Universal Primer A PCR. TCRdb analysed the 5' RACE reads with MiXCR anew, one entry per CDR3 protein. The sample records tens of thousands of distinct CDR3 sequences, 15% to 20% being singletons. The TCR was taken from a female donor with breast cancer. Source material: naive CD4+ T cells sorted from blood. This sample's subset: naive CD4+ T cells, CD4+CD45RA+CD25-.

The CDR3 loop is CASSLQTSNQPQHF. In DNA, the CDR3 is TGTGCCAGCAGTTTGCAGACCTCCAATCAGCCCCAGCATTTT. V usage is TRBV12-3 or TRBV12-4 and J usage is TRBJ1-5, with D unresolved. This CDR3 has 14 residues. V gave up 3 bases and J gave up 3 bases, with 9 bases separating them.